This entry lists 8 T cell receptor beta chains sequenced from one sample in a study of cytomegalovirus exposure and HLA in healthy donors. The PCR had 60 Vbeta and 13 Jbeta primers. TCRdb keeps only in-frame clones here, not all; method: immunoSEQ multiplex PCR. In the table there are 120,000 or so clones, 76% of which are singletons. Material for sequencing was PBMCs. The receptor set was obtained from a man in his forties or fifties in good health and CMV-seropositive.

The rearrangement uses TRBV7-8 and TRBJ2-7; perhaps TRBD2 as D (6 bases). The CDR3 consists of 15 residues. V was trimmed by 1 base and J by 3 bases, leaving 13 bases between them. Germline-derived CDR1 and CDR2 are SGHVS and FQNEAQ. The CDR3 reads CASSLGTRGGYEQYF. CDR3 DNA sequence: TGTGCCAGCAGCTTAGGAACGCGGGGAGGCTACGAGCAGTACTTC.

V is TRBV28 and J is TRBJ1-2, with D possibly matching TRBD1 (6 bases). Trimming took 7 bases from V and 4 from J, leaving 16 bases between them. There are 14 residues in the CDR3. CDR1 and CDR2 (germline): MDHEN, SYDVKM. CDR3 sequence (DNA): TGTGCCAGCAACCCAACCGGGACAAGCTATGGCTACACCTTC. It encodes CASNPTGTSYGYTF.

This chain joins TRBV11-3 and TRBJ2-7; D may be TRBD1 (5 bases). V lost 4 bases, J lost 5 bases, and 12 bases lay in between. The CDR3 length is 13 residues. Germline CDR1 reads SGHNT; CDR2 reads YENEEA. CDR3 nucleotide sequence: TGTGCCAGCAGCTCGCAGGGATTCCACGAGCAGTACTTC. It yields the protein CASSSQGFHEQYF. Together with reference TRBV11-3 and TRBJ2-7, the CDR3 gives the full variable domain: EAGVVQSPRYKIIEKKQPVAFWCNPISGHNTLYWYLQNLGQGPELLIRYENEEAVDDSQLPKDRFSAERLKGVDSTLKIQPAELGDSAVYLCASSSQGFHEQYFGPGTRLTVT.

The V call is TRBV29-1, the J call TRBJ2-7, with TRBD1 as a possible D gene (7 bases). V was pared by 4 bases and J by 4 bases, with 17 bases between. The CDR3 length is 14 residues. From germline, CDR1 is SQVTM and CDR2 ANQGSEA. This chain's CDR3 is CSVGGGQGGYEQYF. CDR3 in DNA: TGCAGCGTTGGCGGCGGGCAGGGGGGTTACGAGCAGTACTTC.

The genes are TRBV28 and TRBJ2-5; 7 bases align to TRBD1. With 6 bases clipped from V and 4 bases from J, the junction kept 5 bases outside the gene matches. Germline assignment: CDR1 MDHEN and CDR2 SYDVKM. The CDR3 consists of 13 residues. CDR3 region: CASRWQGVETQYF. The CDR3 coding sequence is TGTGCCAGCAGGTGGCAGGGGGTAGAGACCCAGTACTTC.

The V and J genes are TRBV6-5 and TRBJ2-6; TRBD2 is a possible D gene (6 bases). Germline V gene lookup returns CDR1 MNHEY and CDR2 SVGAGI. This CDR3 has 16 amino acids. Trimming pared 1 base from V and 4 bases from J, leaving 11 bases between. The CDR3 sequence: CASSYLGGAGANVLTF. CDR3 DNA: TGTGCCAGCAGTTACTTGGGGGGAGCCGGGGCCAACGTCCTGACTTTC.

This clone was seen more than once but under ten times. The V gene is TRBV5-6, the J gene TRBJ1-3; 7 bases are a match to TRBD1. Germline values: CDR1 SGHDT, CDR2 YYEEEE. The CDR3 extends over 16 amino acids. Losses at the gene ends were 0 bases for V and 6 bases for J; bases not matched to a gene: 9. For the CDR3, the DNA is TGTGCCAGCAGCTTGGGGACAGGTTTCGCTCCAAACACCATATATTTT. Encoded protein: CASSLGTGFAPNTIYF.

The chain links TRBV6-1 to TRBJ2-7; 7 bases align to TRBD1. Trimming at V came to 8 bases and at J to 0 bases, leaving 7 bases not matched to a gene. Germline CDR1 MNHNS, CDR2 SASEGT. This CDR3 comprises 14 residues. The CDR3 coding sequence is TGTGCCAGCCGGGGACAGTTGGGCTCCTACGAGCAGTACTTC. Amino acid sequence: CASRGQLGSYEQYF.